The T cell receptor beta chain described here comes from a study of neurological immune-mediated disorders. Broader study findings: Among 34 multiple sclerosis patients, phylogenetic grouping put the repertoires of 18 into a single related-CDR3 cluster, a possible signature.

Regarding this clonotype: Its antigen is unknown.

Trimming took 0 bases from V and 2 from J, leaving 17 bases between them. This CDR3 region has 17 residues. CDR1 is DFQATT, CDR2 SNEGSKA, per germline (reference sequence). MiXCR, applied by TCRdb to the 5' RACE reads, yields one record per CDR3 protein. This table has tens of thousands of distinct CDR3 sequences, 5.8% appearing once. The time point here: longitudinal time-point 2. Material for sequencing was PBMCs. The TCR originated in a woman in her sixties with multiple sclerosis. V is TRBV20-1 and J is TRBJ2-1, with D possibly matching TRBD2 (6 bases). The CDR3 region has the DNA TGCAGTGCTAGAGATATTGCCGGGGGTGGCCCCTACAATGAGCAGTTCTTC. Translation: CSARDIAGGGPYNEQFF.